The rows below give T cell receptor beta chains drawn from one sample of a study of beta chain features in type 1 diabetes. Produced via immunoSEQ multiplex PCR; TCRdb's table is partial and in-frame only. The sample yields some 150,000 clones, around 10% seen once. Material: central memory CD4+ T cells from blood. These receptors were collected from a young man in good health. The CDR3 runs from the conserved cysteine through the conserved F or W. The D gene is left open where the match is weak. Size is stated for part of the rows, as once, few or many counts, or as a class when the clone is expanded.

J gene,V gene,clone size,D gene,CDR3 protein,CDR3 DNA
TRBJ1-2,TRBV6-1,once,NA,CASSDGRGYTF,TGTGCCAGCAGTGATGGAAGAGGCTACACCTTC
TRBJ2-1,TRBV4-3,few,TRBD1,CASSQDLRGRQFF,TGCGCCAGCAGCCAAGATCTTAGGGGGCGCCAGTTCTTC
TRBJ2-2,TRBV18,few,NA,CASSSDLNGELFF,TGTGCCAGCTCCTCGGACCTTAACGGGGAGCTGTTTTTT
TRBJ2-7,TRBV29-1,few,TRBD1,CSVAAGQAYEQYF,TGCAGCGTTGCCGCTGGACAGGCCTACGAGCAGTACTTC
TRBJ2-4,TRBV29-1,few,NA,CSAGDRSLAKNIQYF,TGCAGCGCTGGAGACAGGTCCCTAGCCAAAAACATTCAGTACTTC
TRBJ2-6,TRBV5-4,many,NA,CASSLPSSGANVLTF,TGTGCCAGCAGCTTGCCCAGCTCTGGGGCCAACGTCCTGACTTTC
TRBJ2-5,TRBV18,NA,NA,CASSPDRQETQYF,TGTGCCAGCTCACCGGACAGACAAGAGACCCAGTACTTC
TRBJ1-2,TRBV19,NA,TRBD1,CASSIDRTGDYGYTF,TGTGCCAGTAGTATAGACCGGACAGGGGACTATGGCTACACCTTC
TRBJ2-4,TRBV18,few,NA,CASSLQPPRLAKNIQYF,TGTGCCAGCTCACTTCAACCTCCCCGGCTAGCCAAAAACATTCAGTACTTC
TRBJ2-3,TRBV29-1,NA,NA,CSVDRDRRTDTQYF,TGCAGCGTTGACAGGGATAGACGCACAGATACGCAGTATTTT
TRBJ2-3,TRBV28,few,NA,CASSLWSRHTQYF,TGTGCCAGCAGTTTATGGAGCAGGCATACGCAGTATTTT
TRBJ2-3,TRBV30,few,TRBD2,CAWRRLAGGPASDTQYF,TGTGCCTGGAGGCGACTAGCGGGGGGGCCGGCCTCAGATACGCAGTATTTT
TRBJ2-7,TRBV9,NA,NA,CASSVEPHMSGNEQYF,TGTGCCAGCAGCGTAGAGCCCCATATGAGCGGAAACGAGCAGTACTTC
TRBJ2-7,TRBV25-1,few,TRBD1,CASSEPGQGTDEQYF,TGTGCCAGCAGTGAGCCGGGACAGGGCACCGACGAGCAGTACTTC
TRBJ2-1,TRBV10-3,NA,NA,CAISEFSTPNEQFF,TGTGCCATCAGTGAGTTTTCTACCCCCAATGAGCAGTTCTTC
TRBJ1-1,TRBV30,few,NA,CAWSRSNTEAFF,TGTGCCTGGAGTCGTTCGAACACTGAAGCTTTCTTT
TRBJ2-3,TRBV28,NA,TRBD2,CASRSGRARVTQYF,TGTGCCAGCAGGAGCGGGAGAGCCCGCGTTACGCAGTATTTT
TRBJ2-7,TRBV27,few,NA,CASSLTLDRRYEQYF,TGTGCCAGCAGTTTAACTTTGGACAGACGCTACGAGCAGTACTTC
TRBJ1-1,TRBV4-1,NA,NA,CASSQTALRNTEAFF,TGCGCCAGCAGCCAGACAGCTCTTCGGAACACTGAAGCTTTCTTT
TRBJ2-7,TRBV7-9,NA,NA,CASSGALGNYEQYF,TGTGCCAGCAGTGGGGCGTTGGGGAATTACGAGCAGTACTTC
TRBJ2-7,TRBV28,NA,NA,CASRPPRVGTSSYEQYF,TGTGCCAGCAGACCTCCTCGGGTAGGCACGAGCTCCTACGAGCAGTACTTC
TRBJ2-3,TRBV5-1,NA,TRBD2,CASSFRAGGISDTQYF,TGCGCCAGCAGCTTCCGAGCGGGGGGAATCTCAGATACGCAGTATTTT
TRBJ2-5,TRBV20-1,NA,NA,CSAPEGETQYF,TGCAGTGCCCCAGAGGGGGAGACCCAGTACTTC
TRBJ1-6,TRBV2,few,TRBD1,CASSPNPPGQRNSPLHF,TGTGCCAGCAGTCCCAACCCTCCGGGACAGAGAAATTCACCCCTCCACTTT
TRBJ2-2,TRBV19,NA,TRBD1,CASGTEYTGELFF,TGTGCCAGTGGGACAGAATACACCGGGGAGCTGTTTTTT
TRBJ1-2,TRBV4-2,NA,NA,CASSQAQDGYTF,TGTGCCAGCAGCCAAGCCCAGGATGGCTACACCTTC
TRBJ2-5,TRBV10-3,many,NA,CAISQPGRGQETQYF,TGTGCCATCAGTCAACCGGGACGGGGACAAGAGACCCAGTACTTC
TRBJ2-1,TRBV7-2,many,TRBD1,CASSLGQMLIGNEQFF,TGTGCCAGCAGCTTGGGACAGATGTTGATAGGCAATGAGCAGTTCTTC
TRBJ1-5,TRBV29-1,NA,TRBD1,CSVCLDRADQPQHF,TGCAGCGTTTGTTTAGACAGGGCCGATCAGCCCCAGCATTTT
TRBJ2-7,TRBV9,many,NA,CASSVTGLSYEQYF,TGTGCCAGCAGCGTAACAGGGCTCTCCTACGAGCAGTACTTC
TRBJ1-2,TRBV4-3,few,NA,CASSQGSSVEDYGYTF,TGCGCCAGCAGCCAAGGATCGTCAGTGGAAGACTATGGCTACACCTTC
TRBJ2-1,TRBV5-4,NA,NA,CASSLRGIYNEQFF,TGTGCCAGCAGCCTAAGGGGCATCTACAATGAGCAGTTCTTC
TRBJ2-7,TRBV4-2,NA,NA,CASSHTARDEQYF,TGTGCCAGCAGCCACACTGCCCGGGACGAGCAGTACTTC
TRBJ1-3,TRBV30,few,NA,CAWSVRGNTIYF,TGTGCCTGGAGTGTACGAGGGAACACCATATATTTT
TRBJ2-5,TRBV29-1,NA,NA,CSVLSGGQETQYF,TGCAGCGTTCTGTCGGGTGGCCAAGAGACCCAGTACTTC
TRBJ2-7,TRBV7-2,NA,NA,CASSRRQAGVNEQYF,TGTGCCAGCAGCCGCAGACAGGCGGGTGTGAACGAGCAGTACTTC
TRBJ1-1,TRBV30,few,NA,CAWSVRQLNTEAFF,TGTGCCTGGAGTGTTAGACAGCTGAACACTGAAGCTTTCTTT
TRBJ1-5,TRBV27,few,TRBD1,CASSLKQGGNSNQPQHF,TGTGCCAGCAGTTTAAAGCAGGGGGGGAATAGCAATCAGCCCCAGCATTTT
TRBJ1-3,TRBV5-1,NA,NA,CASSESGNTIYF,TGCGCCAGCAGCGAATCCGGAAACACCATATATTTT
TRBJ2-5,TRBV7-2,few,TRBD2,CASRPSGGETQYF,TGTGCCAGCAGGCCTAGCGGGGGGGAGACCCAGTACTTC
TRBJ2-7,TRBV7-2,few,TRBD2,CASSLKGGGRAAYEQYF,TGTGCCAGCAGCCTAAAAGGGGGCGGGAGGGCCGCCTACGAGCAGTACTTC
TRBJ2-5,TRBV29-1,NA,TRBD1,CSAGQVQETQYF,TGCAGCGCGGGACAGGTCCAAGAGACCCAGTACTTC
TRBJ1-4,TRBV5-4,few,NA,CASSPGLGNNEKLFF,TGTGCCAGCAGCCCCGGACTGGGTAATAATGAAAAACTGTTTTTT
TRBJ2-7,TRBV7-2,few,NA,CASSRTFYEQYF,TGTGCCAGCAGCCGTACCTTCTACGAGCAGTACTTC
TRBJ2-7,TRBV30,NA,TRBD1,CAWIKAGQVTKQYF,TGTGCCTGGATCAAGGCGGGACAGGTTACGAAGCAGTACTTC
TRBJ2-1,TRBV9,few,NA,CASSVGGGTSYNEQFF,TGTGCCAGCAGCGTAGGCGGAGGGACCTCCTACAATGAGCAGTTCTTC
TRBJ1-5,TRBV15,few,NA,CATSGSPSGLQPQHF,TGTGCCACCAGCGGAAGCCCCTCAGGGTTACAGCCCCAGCATTTT
TRBJ2-5,TRBV11-1,few,NA,CASSLDQGTQETQYF,TGTGCCAGCAGCTTAGATCAGGGAACCCAAGAGACCCAGTACTTC
TRBJ1-2,TRBV30,NA,NA,CAWSIRYGYTF,TGTGCCTGGAGTATTCGCTATGGCTACACCTTC
TRBJ2-1,TRBV7-2,few,TRBD1,CASSLESGGCGQFF,TGTGCCAGCAGCTTAGAATCAGGGGGCTGCGGGCAGTTCTTC
TRBJ2-1,TRBV27,NA,TRBD2,CASSPGTTRYNEQFF,TGTGCCAGCAGCCCCGGGACTACTCGATACAATGAGCAGTTCTTC
TRBJ1-1,TRBV28,NA,NA,CASSDQVSGEAFF,TGTGCCAGTAGTGACCAGGTTTCAGGGGAAGCTTTCTTT
TRBJ2-6,TRBV9,few,NA,CASSVGGSGANVLTF,TGTGCCAGCAGCGTGGGAGGCTCTGGGGCCAACGTCCTGACTTTC
TRBJ1-1,TRBV29-1,NA,NA,CSVAKTANTEAFF,TGCAGCGTTGCTAAGACAGCCAACACTGAAGCTTTCTTT
TRBJ2-5,TRBV5-1,few,TRBD2,CASSPAGLAETQYF,TGCGCCAGCAGCCCGGCGGGACTAGCGGAGACCCAGTACTTC
TRBJ2-1,TRBV29-1,NA,NA,CSVEEEGSGQFF,TGCAGCGTTGAAGAAGAAGGGTCTGGGCAGTTCTTC
TRBJ2-6,TRBV10-3,few,TRBD1,CAIGRQGTGGANVLTF,TGTGCCATCGGCAGACAGGGTACGGGTGGGGCCAACGTCCTGACTTTC
TRBJ2-1,TRBV5-1,NA,TRBD2,CASSFFPLAGGGADEQFF,TGCGCCAGCAGCTTTTTCCCCTTAGCGGGAGGTGGGGCGGATGAGCAGTTCTTC
TRBJ2-5,TRBV29-1,NA,TRBD2,CSGEGTGGGTYGTQYF,TGCAGCGGTGAAGGGACTGGCGGGGGGACCTATGGCACCCAGTACTTC
TRBJ2-7,TRBV7-9,many,TRBD1,CASSLRQGKNYEQYF,TGTGCCAGCAGCTTACGACAGGGGAAGAACTACGAGCAGTACTTC